This TCR beta chain is from a study of T cells in localized non-small cell lung cancer. General study findings and limits: For the top 100 tumor clones, a median about 62 also appeared in adjacent lung.

J was trimmed by 6 bases and V by 3 bases; bases with no gene match: 7. CDR3 length: 15 residues. The germline V gene has CDR1 LNHDA and CDR2 SQIVND (reference sequence). Profiled with immunoSEQ multiplex PCR; TCRdb holds only in-frame clones, not every one. Among about 70,000 clones, roughly nine tenths were seen once, and the ten largest hold about a fifth. Comment on this clone: As yet, its antigen is unknown.

The sample in question was peripheral blood, obtained before any cancer treatment. The receptor's source is a male donor older than 55 with stage III squamous cell lung carcinoma. The chain couples TRBV19 to TRBJ2-1; 8 bases are a match to TRBD1. The chain's CDR3 is CASSIRTGSGNEQFF. As DNA, the CDR3 is TGTGCCAGTAGTATCAGGACAGGGTCCGGCAATGAGCAGTTCTTC.